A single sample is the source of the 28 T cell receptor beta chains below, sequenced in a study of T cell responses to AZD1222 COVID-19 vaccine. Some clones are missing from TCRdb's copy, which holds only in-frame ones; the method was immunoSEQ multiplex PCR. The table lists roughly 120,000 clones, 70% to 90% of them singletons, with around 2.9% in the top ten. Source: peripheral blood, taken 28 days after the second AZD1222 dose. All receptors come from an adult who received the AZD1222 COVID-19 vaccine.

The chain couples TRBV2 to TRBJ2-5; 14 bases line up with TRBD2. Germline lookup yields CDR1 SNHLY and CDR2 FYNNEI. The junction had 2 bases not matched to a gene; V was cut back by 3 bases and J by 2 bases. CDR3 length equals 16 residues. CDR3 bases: TGTGCCAGCAGTGAGGGACTAGCGGGGGATCAAGAGACCCAGTACTTC. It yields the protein CASSEGLAGDQETQYF.

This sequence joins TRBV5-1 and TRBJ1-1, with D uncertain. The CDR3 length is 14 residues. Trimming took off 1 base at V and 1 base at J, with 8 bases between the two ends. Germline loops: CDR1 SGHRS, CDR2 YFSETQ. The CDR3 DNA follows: TGCGCCAGCAGCTTGATCGAGGAGAACACTGAAGCTTTCTTT. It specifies CASSLIEENTEAFF. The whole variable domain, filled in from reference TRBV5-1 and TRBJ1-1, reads KAGVTQTPRYLIKTRGQQVTLSCSPISGHRSVSWYQQTPGQGLQFLFEYFSETQRNKGNFPGRFSGRQFSNSRSEMNVSTLELGDSALYLCASSLIEENTEAFFGQGTRLTVV.

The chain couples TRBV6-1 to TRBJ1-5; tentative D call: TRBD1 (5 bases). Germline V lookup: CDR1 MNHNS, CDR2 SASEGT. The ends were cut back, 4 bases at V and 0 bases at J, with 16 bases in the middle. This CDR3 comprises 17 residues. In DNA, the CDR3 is TGTGCCAGCAGTGCGAGACAGCCTTCTTATAGCAATCAGCCCCAGCATTTT. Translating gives CASSARQPSYSNQPQHF.

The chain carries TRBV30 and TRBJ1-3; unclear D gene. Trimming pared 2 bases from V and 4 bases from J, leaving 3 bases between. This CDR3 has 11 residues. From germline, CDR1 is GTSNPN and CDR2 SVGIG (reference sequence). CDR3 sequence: CAWSRGNTIYF. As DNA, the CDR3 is TGTGCCTGGAGTCGAGGAAACACCATATATTTT. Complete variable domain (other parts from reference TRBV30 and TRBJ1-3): SQTIHQWPATLVQPVGSPLSLECTVEGTSNPNLYWYRQAAGRGLQLLFYSVGIGQISSEVPQNLSASRPQDRQFILSSKKLLLSDSGFYLCAWSRGNTIYFGEGSWLTVV.

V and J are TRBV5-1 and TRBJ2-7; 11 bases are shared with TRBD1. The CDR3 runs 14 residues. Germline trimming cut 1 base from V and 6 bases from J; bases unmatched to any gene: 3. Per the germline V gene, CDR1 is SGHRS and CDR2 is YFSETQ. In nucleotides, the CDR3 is TGCGCCAGCAGCTTGACCGGGACAGGGGGCGAGCAGTACTTC. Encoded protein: CASSLTGTGGEQYF.

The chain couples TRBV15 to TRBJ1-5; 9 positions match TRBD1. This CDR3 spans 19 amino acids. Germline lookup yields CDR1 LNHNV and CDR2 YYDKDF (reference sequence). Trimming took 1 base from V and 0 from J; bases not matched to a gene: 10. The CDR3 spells CATSRARDRERNSNQPQHF. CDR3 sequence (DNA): TGTGCCACCAGCAGAGCCCGGGACAGGGAGAGAAATAGCAATCAGCCCCAGCATTTT.

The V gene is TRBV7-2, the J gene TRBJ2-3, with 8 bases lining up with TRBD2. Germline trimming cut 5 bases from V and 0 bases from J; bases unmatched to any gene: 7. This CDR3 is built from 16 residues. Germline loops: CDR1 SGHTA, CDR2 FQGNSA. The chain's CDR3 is CASSPRPGGSTDTQYF. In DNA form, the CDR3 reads TGTGCCAGCAGCCCCCGTCCGGGGGGGAGCACAGATACGCAGTATTTT.

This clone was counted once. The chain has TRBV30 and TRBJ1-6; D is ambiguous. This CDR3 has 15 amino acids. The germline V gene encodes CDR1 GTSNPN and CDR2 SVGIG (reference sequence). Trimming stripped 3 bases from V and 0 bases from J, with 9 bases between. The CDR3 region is CAWRDKSSYNSPLHF. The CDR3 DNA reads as TGTGCCTGGAGAGACAAGAGCTCCTATAATTCACCCCTCCACTTT.

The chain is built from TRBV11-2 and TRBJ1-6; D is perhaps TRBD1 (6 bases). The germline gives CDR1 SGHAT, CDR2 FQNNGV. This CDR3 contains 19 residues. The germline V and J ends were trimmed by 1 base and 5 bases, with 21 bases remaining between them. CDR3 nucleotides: TGTGCCAGCAGCTTAGGCGGGACAAGGACCCTTACCGATAATTCACCCCTCCACTTT. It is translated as CASSLGGTRTLTDNSPLHF. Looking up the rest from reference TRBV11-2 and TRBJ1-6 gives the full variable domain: EAGVAQSPRYKIIEKRQSVAFWCNPISGHATLYWYQQILGQGPKLLIQFQNNGVVDDSQLPKDRFSAERLKGVDSTLKIQPAKLEDSAVYLCASSLGGTRTLTDNSPLHFGNGTRLTVT.

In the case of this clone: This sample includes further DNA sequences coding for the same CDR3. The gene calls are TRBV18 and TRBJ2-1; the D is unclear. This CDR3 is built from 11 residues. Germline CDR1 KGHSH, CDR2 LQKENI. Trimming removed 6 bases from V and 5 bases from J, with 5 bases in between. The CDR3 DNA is TGTGCCAGCTCCCCAAACAATGAGCAGTTCTTC. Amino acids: CASSPNNEQFF.

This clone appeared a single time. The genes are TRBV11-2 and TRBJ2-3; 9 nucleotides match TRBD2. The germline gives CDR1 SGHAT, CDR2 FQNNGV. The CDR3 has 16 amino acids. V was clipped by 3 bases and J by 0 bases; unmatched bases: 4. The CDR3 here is CASSLSGGISTDTQYF. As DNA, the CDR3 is TGTGCCAGCAGCTTGAGCGGGGGGATTAGCACAGATACGCAGTATTTT.

The CDR3 region is CASSPSGGASKTQYF. DNA for the CDR3: TGTGCCAGCAGCCCTAGCGGGGGGGCTTCGAAGACCCAGTACTTC. The genes are TRBV6-2 or TRBV6-3 and TRBJ2-5; 12 bases line up with TRBD2. V was clipped by 6 bases and J by 6 bases; unmatched bases: 8. In germline, CDR1 is MNHEY, CDR2 SVGEGT. This CDR3 region has 15 residues.

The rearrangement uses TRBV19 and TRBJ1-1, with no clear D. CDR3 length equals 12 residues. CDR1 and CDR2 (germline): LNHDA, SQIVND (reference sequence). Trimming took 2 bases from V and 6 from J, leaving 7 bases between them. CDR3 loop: CASSISPPEAFF. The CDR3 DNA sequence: TGTGCCAGTAGTATATCTCCACCTGAAGCTTTCTTT.

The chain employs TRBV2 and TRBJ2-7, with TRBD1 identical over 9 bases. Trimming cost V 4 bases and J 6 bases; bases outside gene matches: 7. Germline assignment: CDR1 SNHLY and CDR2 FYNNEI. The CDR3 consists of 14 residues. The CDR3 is CASSVGTGHPEQYF. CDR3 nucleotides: TGTGCCAGCAGTGTGGGGACAGGGCACCCCGAGCAGTACTTC.

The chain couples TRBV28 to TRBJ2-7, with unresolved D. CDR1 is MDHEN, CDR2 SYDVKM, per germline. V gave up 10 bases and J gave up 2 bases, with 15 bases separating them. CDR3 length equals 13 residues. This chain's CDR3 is CATLVHPTYEQYF. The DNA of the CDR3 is TGTGCCACCCTCGTTCATCCCACCTACGAGCAGTACTTC.

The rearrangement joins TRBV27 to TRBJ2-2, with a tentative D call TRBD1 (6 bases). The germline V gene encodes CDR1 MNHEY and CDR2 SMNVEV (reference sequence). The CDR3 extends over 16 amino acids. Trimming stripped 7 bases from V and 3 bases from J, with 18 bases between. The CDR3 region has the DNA TGTGCCAGCACAGGGGCCGGCAGGGGAGACACCGGGGAGCTGTTTTTT. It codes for CASTGAGRGDTGELFF.

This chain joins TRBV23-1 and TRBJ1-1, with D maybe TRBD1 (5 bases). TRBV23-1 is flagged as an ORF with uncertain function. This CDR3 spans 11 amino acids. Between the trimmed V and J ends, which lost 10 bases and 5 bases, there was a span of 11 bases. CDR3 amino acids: CAISPGTEAFF. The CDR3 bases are TGCGCCATCTCCCCAGGGACTGAAGCTTTCTTT.

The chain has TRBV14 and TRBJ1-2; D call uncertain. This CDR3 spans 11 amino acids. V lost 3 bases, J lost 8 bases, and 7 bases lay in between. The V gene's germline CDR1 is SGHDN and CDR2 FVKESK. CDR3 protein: CASSQGHGYTF. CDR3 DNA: TGTGCCAGCAGCCAGGGCCACGGCTACACCTTC.

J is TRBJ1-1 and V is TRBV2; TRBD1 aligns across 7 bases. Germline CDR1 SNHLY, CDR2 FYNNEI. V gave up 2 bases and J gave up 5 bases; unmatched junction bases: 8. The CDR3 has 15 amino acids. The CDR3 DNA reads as TGTGCCAGCAGTGAAACAGGGGTAGGGTTTACTGAAGCTTTCTTT. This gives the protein CASSETGVGFTEAFF.

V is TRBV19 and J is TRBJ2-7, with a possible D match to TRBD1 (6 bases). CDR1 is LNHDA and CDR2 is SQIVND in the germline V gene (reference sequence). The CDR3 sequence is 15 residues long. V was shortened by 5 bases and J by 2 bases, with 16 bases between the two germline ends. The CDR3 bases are TGTGCCAGTAGTGGGTCGGTCAGGGGCACCTACGAGCAGTACTTC. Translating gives CASSGSVRGTYEQYF.

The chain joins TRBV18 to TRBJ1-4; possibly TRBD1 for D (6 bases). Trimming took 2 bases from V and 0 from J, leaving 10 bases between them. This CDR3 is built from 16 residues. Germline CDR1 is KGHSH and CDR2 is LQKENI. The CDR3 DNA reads TGTGCCAGCTCACCAATCCAGGGGTCAACTAATGAAAAACTGTTTTTT. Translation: CASSPIQGSTNEKLFF. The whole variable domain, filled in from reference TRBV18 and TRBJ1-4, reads NAGVMQNPRHLVRRRGQEARLRCSPMKGHSHVYWYRQLPEEGLKFMVYLQKENIIDESGMPKERFSAEFPKEGPSILRIQQVVRGDSAAYFCASSPIQGSTNEKLFFGSGTQLSVL.

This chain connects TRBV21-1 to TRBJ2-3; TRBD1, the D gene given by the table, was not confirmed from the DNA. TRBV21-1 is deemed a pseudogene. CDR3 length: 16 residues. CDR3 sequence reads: CASSKADREYIDTQYF. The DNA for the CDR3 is TGTGCCAGCAGCAAGGCGGACAGGGAATATATAGATACGCAGTATTTT.

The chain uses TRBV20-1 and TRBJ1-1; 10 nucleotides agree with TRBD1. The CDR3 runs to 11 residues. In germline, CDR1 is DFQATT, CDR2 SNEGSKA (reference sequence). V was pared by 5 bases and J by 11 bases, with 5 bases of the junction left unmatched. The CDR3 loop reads CSAHDRGHAFF. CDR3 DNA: TGCAGTGCTCATGACAGGGGGCATGCTTTCTTT.

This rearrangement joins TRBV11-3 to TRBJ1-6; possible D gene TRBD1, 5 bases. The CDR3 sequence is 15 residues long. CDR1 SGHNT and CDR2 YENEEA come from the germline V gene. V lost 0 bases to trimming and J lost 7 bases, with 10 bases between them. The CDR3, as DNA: TGTGCCAGCAGCTTAGATCAGGGACCGAATTCACCCCTCCACTTT. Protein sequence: CASSLDQGPNSPLHF.

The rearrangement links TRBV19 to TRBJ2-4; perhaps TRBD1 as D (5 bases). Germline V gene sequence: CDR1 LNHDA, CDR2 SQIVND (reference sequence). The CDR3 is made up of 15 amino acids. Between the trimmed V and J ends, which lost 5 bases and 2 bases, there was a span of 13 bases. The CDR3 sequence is CASSWARAPKNIQYF. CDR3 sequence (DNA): TGTGCCAGTAGTTGGGCCAGGGCGCCCAAAAACATTCAGTACTTC.

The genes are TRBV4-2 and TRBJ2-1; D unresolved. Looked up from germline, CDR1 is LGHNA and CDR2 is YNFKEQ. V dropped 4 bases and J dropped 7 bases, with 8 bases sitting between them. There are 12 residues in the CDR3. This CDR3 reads CASSLGRNEQFF. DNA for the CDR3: TGTGCCAGCAGCCTGGGTAGAAATGAGCAGTTCTTC.

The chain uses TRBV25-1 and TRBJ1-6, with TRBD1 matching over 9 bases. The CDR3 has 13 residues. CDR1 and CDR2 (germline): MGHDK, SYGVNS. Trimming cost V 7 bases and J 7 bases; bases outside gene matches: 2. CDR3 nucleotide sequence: TGTGCCAGCAAGGGACAGGGAAATTCACCCCTCCACTTT. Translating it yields CASKGQGNSPLHF. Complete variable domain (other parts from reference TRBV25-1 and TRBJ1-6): EADIYQTPRYLVIGTGKKITLECSQTMGHDKMYWYQQDPGMELHLIHYSYGVNSTEKGDLSSESTVSRIRTEHFPLTLESARPSHTSQYLCASKGQGNSPLHFGNGTRLTVT.

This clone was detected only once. CDR3 amino acids: CASSLRRTGRQYF. Written as DNA, the CDR3 is TGTGCCAGCAGCTTACGGAGAACAGGGCGGCAGTACTTC. V usage is TRBV13 and J usage is TRBJ2-7, with a tentative D call TRBD1 (6 bases). The length of the CDR3 is 13 residues. Between the trimmed V and J ends, which lost 2 bases and 9 bases, there was a span of 14 bases. Germline V gene sequence: CDR1 PRHDT, CDR2 FYEKMQ (reference sequence).